Following are 19 T cell receptor beta chains from one sample sequenced in a study of vaccination effects on CD4 cells after COVID-19. Repertoires were generated with immunoSEQ multiplex PCR, while TCRdb's copy carries only in-frame clones and drops some. The repertoire consists of roughly 24,000 clones, with around 77% occurring once and the leading ten covering roughly 21%. No cognate antigen is known for these TCRs. Before sequencing took place, the ViraFEST assay used viral peptide pools to expand antigen-specific CD4+ T cells. The authors isolated CD4+ T cells after 9 to 10 days of culture. Two-dose BNT162b2 or mRNA-1273 vaccination was given to participants. Sequences were derived from CD4+ T cells from PBMCs cultured with HCoV-NL63 spike peptides, sampled after COVID-19 vaccination. These receptors were collected from a human donor who received a COVID-19 vaccine.

This rearrangement joins TRBV27 to TRBJ1-2; 9 nucleotides line up with TRBD1. V shed 2 bases, J shed 3 bases, and the junction held 4 bases outside the gene matches. The CDR3 extends over 15 amino acids. The germline CDR1 and CDR2 sequences are MNHEY and SMNVEV (reference sequence). CDR3 sequence reads: CASSLGTGRHYGYTF. CDR3 sequence (DNA): TGTGCCAGCAGTTTAGGGACAGGGCGGCACTATGGCTACACCTTC.

The V gene is TRBV9, the J gene TRBJ2-6, with 9 bases aligning to TRBD1. Per germline, CDR1 SGDLS and CDR2 YYNGEE. The CDR3 is 18 residues long. V lost 4 bases to trimming and J lost 1 base; unmatched junction nucleotides: 9. CDR3 DNA: TGTGCCAGCAGCCCCCGGGACAGGGCCCCTTCTGGGGCCAACGTCCTGACTTTC. Translation gives CASSPRDRAPSGANVLTF.

In its sample, this clone was seen once. V gene TRBV5-6 combines with J gene TRBJ1-2; no firm D call. Germline V gives CDR1 SGHDT, CDR2 YYEEEE. V was cut by 5 bases and J by 4 bases, with 15 bases left in between. There are 14 residues in the CDR3. Written as DNA, the CDR3 is TGTGCCAGCAGTGTGGGAGGGCAGGTCTATGGCTACACCTTC. Protein: CASSVGGQVYGYTF.

The chain links TRBV7-2 to TRBJ1-5; D is unresolved. In germline, CDR1 is SGHTA, CDR2 FQGNSA. The CDR3 consists of 15 residues. V gave up 1 base and J gave up 0 bases, with 7 bases separating them. The CDR3 sequence: CASSLGPNSNQPQHF. The CDR3 bases are TGTGCCAGCAGCTTAGGGCCCAATAGCAATCAGCCCCAGCATTTT.

With respect to this clone: One end of the junction does not line up with germline, which may come from a read error. This sequence joins TRBV7-7 and TRBJ2-1, with D possibly TRBD2 on 6 matching bases. CDR1 is SSHAT and CDR2 is FNYEAQ in the germline V gene (reference sequence). CDR3 size: 16 residues. The CDR3 DNA reads TGTGCTAGCAGCCCGGGCCGACTAGTAAAACAAAATGAGCAGTTCTTC. Its protein is CASSPGRLVKQNEQFF.

The J gene is TRBJ2-7, the V gene TRBV7-2; 8 nucleotides agree with TRBD2. The V and J ends lost 5 bases and 5 bases, in that order; junction bases with no gene match: 11. Germline V CDR1 and CDR2: SGHTA, FQGNSA. There are 15 residues in the CDR3. CDR3 in amino acids: CASSPTQTSENEQYF. In DNA, the CDR3 is TGTGCCAGCAGCCCGACACAGACTAGCGAGAACGAGCAGTACTTC.

The rearrangement joins TRBV2 to TRBJ2-5; 7 bases map to TRBD1. V gave up 7 bases and J gave up 5 bases; unmatched junction bases: 10. The CDR3 is 14 amino acids. Per the germline V gene, CDR1 is SNHLY and CDR2 is FYNNEI. CDR3 sequence: CASNRQGVMETQYF. In nucleotides, the CDR3 is TGTGCCAGCAACAGACAGGGTGTGATGGAGACCCAGTACTTC.

The genes are TRBV5-4 and TRBJ2-3; 7 bases are shared with TRBD1. The ends lost 2 bases at V and 5 bases at J; junction bases unmatched: 8. The length of the CDR3 is 15 residues. Germline assignment: CDR1 SGHNT and CDR2 YYREEE (reference sequence). The CDR3 here is CASSLGVRGRDTQYF. CDR3 DNA sequence: TGTGCCAGCAGCTTAGGCGTGAGGGGGCGAGATACGCAGTATTTT.

The chain joins TRBV11-3 to TRBJ2-7, with 7 nucleotides matching TRBD2. Unmatched junction bases numbered 13, after V lost 5 bases and J lost 3 bases. The germline V gene encodes CDR1 SGHNT and CDR2 YENEEA. The CDR3 covers 16 residues. This CDR3 reads CASSPGRSSGGYEQYF. CDR3 in DNA: TGTGCCAGCAGCCCAGGAAGATCTAGCGGAGGCTACGAGCAGTACTTC.

This clone turned up a few times. This chain joins TRBV11-3 and TRBJ2-1, with D possibly TRBD2 on 6 matching bases. The CDR3 is made up of 13 amino acids. Trimming removed 4 bases from V and 6 bases from J, with 10 bases in between. The germline V gene has CDR1 SGHNT and CDR2 YENEEA. This CDR3 reads CASSSLASNEQFF. CDR3 bases: TGTGCCAGCAGCTCGCTAGCGAGCAATGAGCAGTTCTTC.

V usage is TRBV6-5 and J usage is TRBJ2-2, with D hard to call. V was shortened by 3 bases and J by 5 bases, with 16 bases between the two germline ends. The CDR3 has 16 residues. Germline V CDR1 and CDR2: MNHEY, SVGAGI. As DNA, the CDR3 is TGTGCCAGCAGTTATCGAGGCGGCGGCCCTACCGGGGAGCTGTTTTTT. It specifies CASSYRGGGPTGELFF.

This clone was observed a single time. The rearrangement links TRBV29-1 to TRBJ1-2, with D possibly being TRBD1 (6 bases). This CDR3 has 21 amino acids. Germline V lookup: CDR1 SQVTM, CDR2 ANQGSEA. The ends were cut back, 0 bases at V and 8 bases at J, with 37 bases in the middle. As DNA, the CDR3 is TGCAGCGTTGAAGATCTGCCGTTCGATCCCGTTGAGGGGGAGGAGAGTTGGGGCTACACCTTC. Protein product: CSVEDLPFDPVEGEESWGYTF.

The V call is TRBV10-3, the J call TRBJ1-6; D unclear. V gave up 6 bases and J gave up 5 bases, with 17 bases separating them. From germline, CDR1 is ENHRY and CDR2 SYGVKD. This CDR3 is built from 16 residues. The CDR3 loop is CAIREGGARDNSPLHF. In nucleotides, the CDR3 is TGTGCCATCAGAGAGGGAGGAGCCCGAGATAATTCACCCCTCCACTTT.

V usage is TRBV28 and J usage is TRBJ2-7; either TRBD1 or TRBD2 may fit D (6 bases each). Between the trimmed V and J ends, which lost 6 bases and 2 bases, there was a span of 14 bases. The CDR3 loop spans 14 amino acids. Germline V CDR1 and CDR2: MDHEN, SYDVKM. CDR3 sequence: CASSPRGLTYEQYF. CDR3 bases: TGTGCCAGCAGCCCCCGGGGGCTAACCTACGAGCAGTACTTC.

This clone was detected only a few times. V usage is TRBV2 and J usage is TRBJ1-2, with 7 bases matching TRBD1. Trimming took 4 bases from V and 5 from J; bases not matched to a gene: 7. The CDR3 is 14 residues long. Germline-derived CDR1 and CDR2 are SNHLY and FYNNEI. The CDR3 spells CASSVSDRAYGYTF. The CDR3 nucleotides read TGTGCCAGCAGTGTCTCAGACAGGGCATATGGCTACACCTTC.

The chain uses TRBV6-6 and TRBJ1-1, with D possibly matching TRBD1 (5 bases). The ends were cut back, 2 bases at V and 1 base at J, with 14 bases in the middle. In germline, CDR1 is MNHNY, CDR2 SVGAGI (reference sequence). The CDR3 covers 16 residues. CDR3 amino acids: CASSYRTKIGNTEAFF. CDR3 DNA: TGTGCCAGCAGTTACCGGACAAAGATAGGGAACACTGAAGCTTTCTTT.

The genes are TRBV28 and TRBJ1-1, with D tentatively TRBD1 (5 bases). The length of the CDR3 is 14 residues. The V end was cut by 6 bases, the J end by 4 bases, with 15 bases between. Per germline, CDR1 MDHEN and CDR2 SYDVKM. The CDR3 DNA sequence: TGTGCCAGCAGCTCAAGGCCAGGGCTCACTGAAGCTTTCTTT. Encoded protein: CASSSRPGLTEAFF.

The chain couples TRBV11-3 to TRBJ1-1; D is uncertain. The germline V and J ends were trimmed by 5 bases and 1 base, with 17 bases remaining between them. Germline lookup yields CDR1 SGHNT and CDR2 YENEEA. This CDR3 has 16 residues. The CDR3 is CASSLHTATENTEAFF. As DNA, the CDR3 is TGTGCCAGCAGCCTTCATACAGCCACCGAGAACACTGAAGCTTTCTTT.

This chain connects TRBV5-1 to TRBJ2-7, with D possibly TRBD2 on 6 matching bases. The CDR3 is 16 residues long. The V end lost 1 base, the J end lost 7 bases, and 21 bases lay between the germline ends. CDR1 is SGHRS and CDR2 is YFSETQ in the germline V gene. The CDR3: CASSLSARDGAGEQYF. As DNA, the CDR3 is TGCGCCAGCAGCTTGTCGGCCAGGGATGGGGCGGGGGAGCAGTACTTC. Full variable domain (remainder filled in from reference TRBV5-1 and TRBJ2-7): KAGVTQTPRYLIKTRGQQVTLSCSPISGHRSVSWYQQTPGQGLQFLFEYFSETQRNKGNFPGRFSGRQFSNSRSEMNVSTLELGDSALYLCASSLSARDGAGEQYFGPGTRLTVT.